These 13 T cell receptor beta chains were all obtained from the same sample, sequenced in a study of T-cell reconstitution after alpha-beta-depleted transplantation in children. Unique molecular identifiers were used to barcode this TCRbeta library. TCRdb reanalysed the PCR reads using MiXCR and keeps one entry per CDR3 protein. The sample has under 850,000 distinct CDR3 sequences; around 13% are singletons. The sample in question was PBMCs, obtained before TCRalphabeta/CD19-depleted stem cell transplant. These receptors were collected from a girl aged 2 to 10 with congenital amegakaryocytic thrombocytopenia, due to receive a stem cell transplant.

This clonotype was seen at least ten times. The chain joins TRBV20-1 to TRBJ1-3; possible D gene TRBD1, 5 bases. With 6 bases removed from V and 0 bases from J, the gap between germline ends came to 9 bases. The CDR3 is 13 residues long. The germline V gene has CDR1 DFQATT and CDR2 SNEGSKA (reference sequence). The chain's CDR3 is CSAPTGSGNTIYF. The DNA for the CDR3 is TGCAGTGCACCTACAGGCTCTGGAAACACCATATATTTT.

The chain couples TRBV25-1 to TRBJ2-1, with 11 bases lining up with TRBD2. The germline V gene encodes CDR1 MGHDK and CDR2 SYGVNS. With V trimmed by 2 bases and J by 8 bases, 5 bases remained unmatched. CDR3 length: 15 amino acids. As DNA, the CDR3 is TGTGCCAGCAGTGAAACTAGCGGGAGTCGGGATGAGCAGTTCTTC. Translation gives CASSETSGSRDEQFF. Looking up the rest from reference TRBV25-1 and TRBJ2-1 gives the full variable domain: EADIYQTPRYLVIGTGKKITLECSQTMGHDKMYWYQQDPGMELHLIHYSYGVNSTEKGDLSSESTVSRIRTEHFPLTLESARPSHTSQYLCASSETSGSRDEQFFGPGTRLTVL.

This clonotype has ten or more counts. The gene calls are TRBV6-1 and TRBJ2-1, with TRBD2 matching 7 bases. This CDR3 comprises 15 residues. V shed 6 bases and J 0 bases; nucleotides not matched to a gene: 5. Germline V gives CDR1 MNHNS, CDR2 SASEGT. The CDR3 region is CASSRGGSSYNEQFF. The CDR3 coding sequence is TGTGCCAGCAGCCGCGGGGGAAGCTCCTACAATGAGCAGTTCTTC.

V is TRBV2 and J is TRBJ2-7; TRBD2 might be the D (6 bases). The CDR3 is 14 residues long. The germline V and J ends were trimmed by 6 bases and 1 base, with 13 bases remaining between them. The germline gives CDR1 SNHLY, CDR2 FYNNEI. The CDR3, as DNA: TGTGCCAGCAGGGGGACGGAGGGGTCCTACGAGCAGTACTTC. Encoded protein: CASRGTEGSYEQYF.

This clonotype was observed a few times. The chain links TRBV20-1 to TRBJ2-1; 8 bases line up with TRBD2. The CDR3 runs to 16 residues. In germline, CDR1 is DFQATT, CDR2 SNEGSKA (reference sequence). After removal of 6 bases from V and 4 bases from J, the junction contained 14 bases not matched to a gene. CDR3 protein: CSARAPLAAAYNEQFF. The CDR3, as DNA: TGCAGTGCCCGGGCACCACTAGCGGCGGCATACAATGAGCAGTTCTTC.

The chain joins TRBV10-2 to TRBJ1-1; D gene unclear. Trimming cost V 8 bases and J 6 bases, with 19 bases left between them. The CDR3 sequence is 14 residues long. CDR1 is WSHSY, CDR2 SAAADI, per germline. The CDR3 spells CASRDILEVAEAFF. Written as DNA, the CDR3 is TGCGCCAGCCGGGATATCCTGGAGGTGGCTGAAGCTTTCTTT.

Many counts were recorded for this clonotype. The chain has TRBV5-1 and TRBJ2-5; D gene uncertain. CDR1 and CDR2 (germline): SGHRS, YFSETQ. V was cut by 1 base and J by 2 bases, with 21 bases left in between. The CDR3 contains 18 residues. The CDR3: CASSLSGERQALQETQYF. The CDR3 nucleotides read TGCGCCAGCAGCTTGTCAGGTGAGAGGCAGGCTCTACAAGAGACCCAGTACTTC.

The chain couples TRBV12-3 or TRBV12-4 to TRBJ2-1; TRBD2 agrees at 10 bases. V dropped 4 bases and J dropped 7; count of bases not matched to a gene: 10. The CDR3 has 16 amino acids. CDR3 DNA sequence: TGTGCCAGCAGTTCCTCCCTAGCGGGAGAGGGGAATGAGCAGTTCTTC. Amino acids: CASSSSLAGEGNEQFF.

This clonotype was observed a handful of times. The chain is built from TRBV28 and TRBJ2-7; D is ambiguous. Trimming removed 6 bases from V and 3 bases from J, with 12 bases in between. The CDR3 has 13 residues. Germline-derived CDR1 and CDR2 are MDHEN and SYDVKM. CDR3 amino acids: CASSKDWLYEQYF. The DNA of the CDR3 is TGTGCCAGCAGCAAAGACTGGCTCTACGAGCAGTACTTC.

With respect to this clonotype: Germline is not matched at one junction end, which may reflect a read error. The chain joins TRBV20-1 to TRBJ2-3; 8 nucleotides line up with TRBD2. The CDR3 loop spans 17 amino acids. Germline CDR1 and CDR2: DFQATT and SNEGSKA (reference sequence). The CDR3 sequence: CCAIIGLARVTGDTQYF. The CDR3 DNA reads TGCTGTGCTATTATCGGACTAGCCCGAGTCACGGGCGATACGCAGTATTTT.

This clonotype came up a few times. This rearrangement joins TRBV28 to TRBJ2-3; 9 bases align to TRBD2. The CDR3 totals 18 residues. The V segment lost 5 bases and the J segment 4 bases; nucleotides outside the gene matches: 16. The germline V gene has CDR1 MDHEN and CDR2 SYDVKM. The DNA of the CDR3 is TGTGCCAGCAGTGCTGTCTTAGCGGGAGAAATCGGGGCAGATACGCAGTATTTT. Protein sequence: CASSAVLAGEIGADTQYF.

This clonotype was counted only a few times. This chain joins TRBV4-2 and TRBJ2-5; TRBD2 matches at 8 bases. The CDR3 spans 14 residues. Per germline, CDR1 LGHNA and CDR2 YNFKEQ. V dropped 2 bases and J dropped 5; count of bases not matched to a gene: 4. As DNA, the CDR3 is TGTGCCAGCAGCCAACCGGGACTAGGGGAGACCCAGTACTTC. Its protein is CASSQPGLGETQYF.

This clonotype was counted ten times or more. This chain links TRBV7-9 with TRBJ2-2; TRBD2 agrees at 7 bases. V dropped 4 bases and J dropped 3; count of bases not matched to a gene: 8. Germline CDR1 is SEHNR and CDR2 is FQNEAQ (reference sequence). The CDR3 has 16 residues. The CDR3 region has the DNA TGTGCCAGCAGCTCCTACCTAACTAGCGACACCGGGGAGCTGTTTTTT. Encoded protein: CASSSYLTSDTGELFF.